The entry below gives a single TCR beta chain sequence along with its context. TCRdb's copy holds only in-frame clones and misses some; the assay was immunoSEQ multiplex PCR. The sample records under 200,000 clones, roughly 77% being singletons. The sample comes from a study of blood T cell repertoires in COVID-19. The CDR3 is 16 amino acids. V trimming: 4 bases; J trimming: 2 bases; junction bases outside the gene matches: 9. CDR1 and CDR2 from the germline V gene are SGHRS and YFSETQ. The chain carries TRBV5-1 and TRBJ2-7; 10 bases fit TRBD1. The sample was peripheral blood. The receptor was isolated from a man in his 70s with active or convalescent COVID-19. The CDR3 DNA is TGCGCCAGCAGCGGACAAGGACAGGGGGTCGCCTACGAGCAGTACTTC. Protein product: CASSGQGQGVAYEQYF. The entire variable domain, with the rest obtained from reference TRBV5-1 and TRBJ2-7, is as follows: KAGVTQTPRYLIKTRGQQVTLSCSPISGHRSVSWYQQTPGQGLQFLFEYFSETQRNKGNFPGRFSGRQFSNSRSEMNVSTLELGDSALYLCASSGQGQGVAYEQYFGPGTRLTVT.